A selection of T cell receptor beta chains follows, all from one sample in a study of siplizumab effects on memory and regulatory T cells. TCRdb keeps only in-frame clones here, not all; method: immunoSEQ multiplex PCR. Of approximately 60,000 clones detected, roughly 85% appear once; the ten largest clones hold 0.4% to 0.45%. The material sequenced was memory CD4+ T cells sorted from blood. Source of these receptors: a human donor in good health. Each CDR3 is given with its conserved first and last residue. D genes are given only for firm matches. Clone size is shown for a subset of rows, as once, few, many or a class of expanded clone.

size	D	J	V	CDR3	DNA
.	.	TRBJ1-5	TRBV10-3	CAIGRGGGPQHF	TGTGCCATCGGACGCGGGGGGGGGCCCCAGCATTTT
.	.	TRBJ1-2	TRBV6-5	CASSYLTPGTSYGYTF	TGTGCCAGCAGTTATCTAACCCCGGGAACGAGCTATGGCTACACCTTC
.	TRBD1	TRBJ2-2	TRBV5-4	CASSTPVQGARGELFF	TGTGCCAGCAGTACCCCGGTACAGGGGGCGCGTGGGGAGCTGTTTTTT
few	.	TRBJ2-7	TRBV5-4	CASSLDSGNEQYF	TGTGCCAGCAGCTTGGACTCAGGAAACGAGCAGTACTTC
.	.	TRBJ2-2	TRBV19	CASIPGTLNTGELFF	TGTGCCAGTATCCCCGGGACACTGAACACCGGGGAGCTGTTTTTT
once	TRBD1	TRBJ1-3	TRBV7-2	CASSRVTGASPGGNTIYF	TGTGCCAGCAGCCGTGTGACAGGGGCATCCCCGGGTGGAAACACCATATATTTT
.	.	TRBJ1-6	TRBV28	CASKQDYNSPLHF	TGTGCCAGCAAACAGGATTATAATTCACCCCTCCACTTT
.	.	TRBJ2-2	TRBV28	CASSRGGAEAGELFF	TGTGCCAGCAGTCGAGGGGGGGCAGAGGCCGGGGAGCTGTTTTTT
.	TRBD1	TRBJ2-3	TRBV28	CASTLDRVGTDTQYF	TGTGCCAGCACCTTAGACAGGGTGGGCACAGATACGCAGTATTTT
.	TRBD2	TRBJ2-3	TRBV2	CASERGDTDTQYF	TGTGCCAGCGAGCGGGGGGACACAGATACGCAGTATTTT
.	.	TRBJ2-7	TRBV7-3	CASRMDGYEQYF	TGTGCCAGCAGGATGGACGGATACGAGCAGTACTTC
.	.	TRBJ1-3	TRBV28	CASTLGGIINTIYF	TGTGCCAGCACCCTAGGGGGGATTATAAACACCATATATTTT
.	TRBD1	TRBJ1-4	TRBV7-4	CASSRRDRDEKLFF	TGTGCCAGCAGCCGACGGGACAGGGATGAAAAACTGTTTTTT
.	.	TRBJ2-1	TRBV29-1	CSVERPPSADEQFF	TGCAGCGTTGAAAGGCCCCCTAGCGCGGATGAGCAGTTCTTC
.	.	TRBJ2-7	TRBV9	CASSAEGPYEQYF	TGTGCCAGCAGCGCCGAGGGGCCCTACGAGCAGTACTTC
.	TRBD1	TRBJ2-1	TRBV5-6	CASSLTTGISRKNEQFF	TGTGCCAGCAGCTTGACGACAGGGATCTCGAGGAAGAATGAGCAGTTCTTC
.	.	TRBJ2-7	TRBV14	CASSQGGRKEYEQYF	TGTGCCAGCAGCCAAGGGGGTAGGAAAGAATACGAGCAGTACTTC
.	.	TRBJ2-3	TRBV10-3	CAISEAGTPQYF	TGTGCCATCAGTGAGGCCGGGACGCCGCAGTATTTT
.	TRBD1	TRBJ1-4	TRBV27	CASSFRTGHNEKLFF	TGTGCCAGCAGTTTCCGGACAGGCCATAATGAAAAACTGTTTTTT
.	TRBD1	TRBJ2-3	TRBV5-1	CAGGQGQADTQYF	TGCGCCGGTGGACAGGGGCAAGCAGATACGCAGTATTTT
.	.	TRBJ2-3	TRBV5-5	CASSPGTDTQYF	TGTGCCAGCAGCCCTGGCACAGATACGCAGTATTTT
.	.	TRBJ2-1	TRBV9	CASSAQGGGEQFF	TGTGCCAGCAGCGCCCAAGGAGGCGGCGAGCAGTTCTTC
.	TRBD1	TRBJ1-1	TRBV4-3	CASSQQRTGGELLPEAFF	TGCGCCAGCAGCCAACAACGGACAGGGGGCGAACTACTGCCTGAAGCTTTCTTT
few	.	TRBJ1-5	TRBV5-5	CASSLRTTGNRSNQPQHF	TGTGCCAGCAGCTTGCGGACTACAGGGAATCGAAGCAATCAGCCCCAGCATTTT
.	.	TRBJ2-5	TRBV30	CAWNRAPGTQYF	TGTGCCTGGAATCGCGCCCCAGGGACCCAGTACTTC
.	TRBD1	TRBJ2-7	TRBV4-3	CASSQVPGQGHSEQYF	TGCGCCAGCAGCCAGGTGCCGGGACAGGGTCACTCCGAGCAGTACTTC
.	.	TRBJ1-1	TRBV29-1	CSAQGRDAAEAFF	TGCAGCGCCCAAGGCAGGGACGCGGCTGAAGCTTTCTTT
.	TRBD1	TRBJ1-2	TRBV7-3	CASSPTGGVNYGYTF	TGTGCCAGCAGCCCGACAGGGGGCGTTAACTATGGCTACACCTTC